This record concerns one TCR beta chain sequence. Antigen unknown. The data are from a study of vaccination and CD4 T cells after COVID-19. As for the study in general: Each control culture was treated with a CEFX pool, an HIV-1 Nef pool, or no peptide. Study outcomes and limitations: Median about 90% of reactive clones detected in convalescent patients emerged only post-vaccination.

As to treatment: approximately nine-day PBMC culture with coronavirus spike peptide pools or control peptides (ViraFEST assay). Once obtained from cultured CD4+ T cells, the DNA was sequenced using the Oncomine TCR Beta short-read assay. Someone extracted genomic DNA from cultured CD4+ T cells. TCRdb processed the PCR reads anew with MiXCR; each CDR3 protein has one entry. The repertoire holds some 10,000 distinct CDR3 sequences, with about 41% as singletons. The CDR3 runs to 14 residues. Germline CDR1 and CDR2: DFQATT and SNEGSKA (reference sequence). Trimming removed 0 bases from V and 1 base from J, with 6 bases in between.

The rearrangement links TRBV20-1 to TRBJ2-2; no definite D call. This receptor was obtained from a human donor with COVID-19. Sample: cultured CD4+ T cells from blood, taken after SARS-CoV-2 vaccination. In DNA, the CDR3 is TGCAGTGCTAGAGACCCCCAGAACACCGGGGAGCTGTTTTTT. It is translated as CSARDPQNTGELFF.